One and the same sample provided the 9 T cell receptor beta chains below, sequenced in a study of blood T cell repertoires in COVID-19. Some clones are missing from TCRdb's copy, which holds only in-frame ones; the method was immunoSEQ multiplex PCR. The table has over 100,000 clones, more than 75% seen once; the top ten hold 4.5%. The sequencing sample was made of peripheral blood. The receptors were sampled from a man aged 40-50 years with acute or convalescent COVID-19.

The V gene is TRBV3-1 (or the pseudogene TRBV3-2), the J gene TRBJ2-1; a possible D gene is TRBD2 (5 bases). Trimming shortened V by 3 bases and J by 4 bases, and 13 bases separated the two germline ends. The CDR3 contains 15 residues. The V gene's germline CDR1 is LGHDT and CDR2 YNNKEL (reference sequence). The chain's CDR3 is CASSHFSVEYNEQFF. The CDR3 bases are TGTGCCAGCAGCCATTTTAGCGTCGAATACAATGAGCAGTTCTTC.

V and J are TRBV9 and TRBJ1-2; weak D call: TRBD1 (5 bases). Trimming took 2 bases from V and 1 from J, leaving 12 bases between them. The CDR3 contains 15 residues. CDR1 is SGDLS, CDR2 YYNGEE, per germline. CDR3: CASSVEGRYNYGYTF. As DNA, the CDR3 is TGTGCCAGCAGCGTGGAGGGGCGTTATAACTATGGCTACACCTTC.

The chain is built from TRBV6-2 or TRBV6-3 and TRBJ2-7; 8 bases map to TRBD1. V lost 6 bases to trimming and J lost 4 bases; unmatched junction nucleotides: 14. From germline, CDR1 is MNHEY and CDR2 SVGEGT. The CDR3 is made up of 16 amino acids. The CDR3 DNA is TGTGCCAGCAGCCGCAGGGGGCTACGGGACATTTACGAGCAGTACTTC. Protein: CASSRRGLRDIYEQYF.

The gene calls are TRBV6-4 and TRBJ1-5; 7 bases map to TRBD1. The CDR3 contains 13 residues. The trim removed 6 bases at V and 7 bases at J, leaving 6 bases unmatched. Germline CDR1 MRHNA, CDR2 SNTAGT. The CDR3 loop is CASSVDRDQPQHF. CDR3 sequence (DNA): TGTGCCAGCAGCGTAGACAGGGACCAGCCCCAGCATTTT.

The rearrangement joins TRBV18 to TRBJ1-6; D call uncertain. CDR3 length: 15 amino acids. Germline CDR1 is KGHSH and CDR2 is LQKENI. The V end was cut by 3 bases, the J end by 3 bases, with 9 bases between. The CDR3 nucleotides read TGTGCCAGCTCACCGGCCGTGGTCTATAATTCACCCCTCCACTTT. Protein sequence: CASSPAVVYNSPLHF.

The chain links TRBV2 to TRBJ1-5; TRBD1 matches 12 bases. Germline V gene sequence: CDR1 SNHLY, CDR2 FYNNEI. The CDR3 is 18 amino acids. The J segment lost 1 base and the V segment lost 6 bases, leaving 10 bases of the junction unmatched. CDR3 bases: TGTGCCAGCAGGGGACCGGGACAGGGGGCAGGAAGCAATCAGCCCCAGCATTTT. Encoded protein: CASRGPGQGAGSNQPQHF.

This chain links TRBV19 with TRBJ2-7; 8 bases align to TRBD1. J lost 3 bases, V lost 5 bases, and 9 bases had no gene match. Germline V gene lookup returns CDR1 LNHDA and CDR2 SQIVND (reference sequence). The CDR3 is made up of 15 amino acids. CDR3 in amino acids: CASSPLDRAGYEQYF. The CDR3 bases are TGTGCCAGTAGTCCTTTGGACAGGGCGGGCTACGAGCAGTACTTC.

The chain combines TRBV18 with TRBJ2-3, with 10 bases lining up with TRBD2. Germline V gives CDR1 KGHSH, CDR2 LQKENI. The junction had 10 bases not matched to a gene; V was cut back by 3 bases and J by 4 bases. The CDR3 is 17 amino acids. The CDR3 here is CASSPYSSGGASDTQYF. CDR3 DNA sequence: TGTGCCAGCTCACCGTACTCCAGCGGGGGGGCATCAGATACGCAGTATTTT.

J is TRBJ1-4 and V is TRBV5-1; 8 positions match TRBD1. Trimming cost V 0 bases and J 5 bases; bases outside gene matches: 6. This CDR3 comprises 16 residues. The germline CDR1 and CDR2 sequences are SGHRS and YFSETQ. The CDR3 loop reads CASSLAGQGQNEKLFF. The CDR3 DNA reads as TGCGCCAGCAGCTTGGCCGGACAGGGACAGAATGAAAAACTGTTTTTT.